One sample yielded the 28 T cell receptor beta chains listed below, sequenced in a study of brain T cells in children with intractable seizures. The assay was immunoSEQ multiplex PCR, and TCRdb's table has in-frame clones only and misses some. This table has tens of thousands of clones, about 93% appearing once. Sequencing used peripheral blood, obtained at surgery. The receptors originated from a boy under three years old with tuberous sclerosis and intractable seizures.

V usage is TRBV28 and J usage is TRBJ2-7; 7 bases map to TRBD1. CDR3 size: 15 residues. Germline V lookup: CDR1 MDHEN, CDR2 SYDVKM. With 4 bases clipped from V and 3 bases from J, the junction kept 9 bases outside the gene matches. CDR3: CASSSGTVLFYEQYF. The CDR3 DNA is TGTGCCAGCAGTTCCGGGACAGTGCTGTTCTACGAGCAGTACTTC.

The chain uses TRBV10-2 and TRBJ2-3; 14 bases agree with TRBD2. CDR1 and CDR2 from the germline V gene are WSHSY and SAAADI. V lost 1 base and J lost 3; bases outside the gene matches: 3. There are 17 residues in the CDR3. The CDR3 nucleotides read TGCGCCAGCAGTGAGTTAGGGACTAGCGGGAGAACAGATACGCAGTATTTT. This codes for CASSELGTSGRTDTQYF.

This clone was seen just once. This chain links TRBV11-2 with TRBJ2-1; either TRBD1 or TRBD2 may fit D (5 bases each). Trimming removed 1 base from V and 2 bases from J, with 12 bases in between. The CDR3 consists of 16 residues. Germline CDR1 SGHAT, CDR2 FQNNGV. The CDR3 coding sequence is TGTGCCAGCAGCTTAGCGTGGCAGGGACCCTACAATGAGCAGTTCTTC. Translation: CASSLAWQGPYNEQFF. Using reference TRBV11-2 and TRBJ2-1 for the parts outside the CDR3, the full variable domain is EAGVAQSPRYKIIEKRQSVAFWCNPISGHATLYWYQQILGQGPKLLIQFQNNGVVDDSQLPKDRFSAERLKGVDSTLKIQPAKLEDSAVYLCASSLAWQGPYNEQFFGPGTRLTVL.

DNA for the CDR3: TGTGCCAGCAGTAAACAGGGAGTGTGGCCAGATACGCAGTATTTT. Its translation is CASSKQGVWPDTQYF. The V gene is TRBV25-1, the J gene TRBJ2-3, with D perhaps TRBD1 (6 bases). This CDR3 has 15 residues. V lost 5 bases and J lost 4, with 16 bases in between. Looked up from germline, CDR1 is MGHDK and CDR2 is SYGVNS.

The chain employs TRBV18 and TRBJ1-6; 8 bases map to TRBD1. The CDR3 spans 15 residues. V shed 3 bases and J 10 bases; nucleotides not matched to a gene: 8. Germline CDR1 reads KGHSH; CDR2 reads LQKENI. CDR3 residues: CASSPDPGGRSPLHF. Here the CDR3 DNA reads TGTGCCAGCTCACCCGATCCAGGGGGCCGGTCACCCCTCCACTTT. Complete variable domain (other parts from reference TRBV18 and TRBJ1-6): NAGVMQNPRHLVRRRGQEARLRCSPMKGHSHVYWYRQLPEEGLKFMVYLQKENIIDESGMPKERFSAEFPKEGPSILRIQQVVRGDSAAYFCASSPDPGGRSPLHFGNGTRLTVT.

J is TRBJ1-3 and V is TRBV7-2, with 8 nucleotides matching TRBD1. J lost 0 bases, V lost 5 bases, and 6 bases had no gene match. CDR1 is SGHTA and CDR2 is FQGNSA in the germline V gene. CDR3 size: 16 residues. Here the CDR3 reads CASSTGTGISGNTIYF. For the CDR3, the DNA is TGTGCCAGCAGCACCGGGACAGGTATCTCTGGAAACACCATATATTTT.

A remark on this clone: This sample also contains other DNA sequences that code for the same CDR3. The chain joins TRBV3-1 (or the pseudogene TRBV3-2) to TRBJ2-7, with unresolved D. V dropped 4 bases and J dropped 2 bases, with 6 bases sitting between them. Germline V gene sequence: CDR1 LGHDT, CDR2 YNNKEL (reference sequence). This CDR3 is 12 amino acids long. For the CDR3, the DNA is TGTGCCAGCAGCCTGGGGACCTACGAGCAGTACTTC. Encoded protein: CASSLGTYEQYF.

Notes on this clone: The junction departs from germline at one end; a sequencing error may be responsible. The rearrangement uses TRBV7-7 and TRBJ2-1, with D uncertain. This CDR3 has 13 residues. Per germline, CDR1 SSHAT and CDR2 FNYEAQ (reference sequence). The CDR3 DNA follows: TGTGCTAGCAGCTTCCAGGCTTACAATGAGCAGTTCTTC. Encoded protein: CASSFQAYNEQFF. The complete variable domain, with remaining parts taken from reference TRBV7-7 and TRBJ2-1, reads GAGVSQSPRYKVTKRGQDVTLRCDPISSHATLYWYQQALGQGPEFLTYFNYEAQPDKSGLPSDRFSAERPEGSISTLTIQRTEQRDSAMYRCASSFQAYNEQFFGPGTRLTVL.

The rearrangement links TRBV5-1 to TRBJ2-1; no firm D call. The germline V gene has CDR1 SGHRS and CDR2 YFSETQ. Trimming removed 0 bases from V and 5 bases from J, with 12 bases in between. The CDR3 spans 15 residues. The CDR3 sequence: CASSLEFSLHNEQFF. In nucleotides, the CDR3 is TGCGCCAGCAGCTTGGAATTTAGCCTCCACAATGAGCAGTTCTTC.

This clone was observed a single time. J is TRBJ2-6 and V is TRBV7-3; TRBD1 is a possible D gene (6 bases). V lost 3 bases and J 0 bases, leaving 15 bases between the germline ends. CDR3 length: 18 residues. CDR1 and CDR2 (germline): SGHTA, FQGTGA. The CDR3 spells CASSFPRDTASGANVLTF. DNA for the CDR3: TGTGCCAGCAGCTTTCCTCGGGACACTGCCTCTGGGGCCAACGTCCTGACTTTC.

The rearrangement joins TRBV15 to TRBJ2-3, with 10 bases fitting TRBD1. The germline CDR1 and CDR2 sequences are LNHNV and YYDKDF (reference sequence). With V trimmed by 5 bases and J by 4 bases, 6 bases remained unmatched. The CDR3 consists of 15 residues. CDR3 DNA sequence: TGTGCCACCAGCCCGGGACAGGGGAATCCAGATACGCAGTATTTT. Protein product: CATSPGQGNPDTQYF.

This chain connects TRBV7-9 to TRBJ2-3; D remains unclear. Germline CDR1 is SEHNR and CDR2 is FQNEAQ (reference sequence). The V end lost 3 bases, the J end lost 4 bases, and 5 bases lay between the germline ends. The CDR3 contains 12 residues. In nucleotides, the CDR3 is TGTGCCAGCAGCTTCCCTGCAGATACGCAGTATTTT. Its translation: CASSFPADTQYF.

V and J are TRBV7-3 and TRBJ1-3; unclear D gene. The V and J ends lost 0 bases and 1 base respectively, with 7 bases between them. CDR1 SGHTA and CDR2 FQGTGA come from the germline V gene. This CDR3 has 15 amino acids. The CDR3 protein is CASSLTGLSGNTIYF. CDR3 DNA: TGTGCCAGCAGCTTAACGGGTCTTTCTGGAAACACCATATATTTT.

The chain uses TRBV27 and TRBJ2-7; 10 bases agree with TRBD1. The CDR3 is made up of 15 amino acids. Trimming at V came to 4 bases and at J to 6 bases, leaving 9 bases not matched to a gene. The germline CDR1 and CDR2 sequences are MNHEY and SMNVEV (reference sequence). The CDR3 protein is CASSSRGQGPPEQYF. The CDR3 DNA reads TGTGCCAGCAGTTCGAGGGGACAGGGGCCCCCCGAGCAGTACTTC.

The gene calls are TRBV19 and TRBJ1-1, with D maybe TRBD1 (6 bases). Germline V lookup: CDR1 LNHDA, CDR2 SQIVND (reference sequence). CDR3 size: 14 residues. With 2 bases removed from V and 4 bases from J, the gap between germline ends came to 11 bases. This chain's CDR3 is CASSILGGGTEAFF. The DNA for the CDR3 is TGTGCCAGTAGTATATTAGGGGGTGGCACTGAAGCTTTCTTT.

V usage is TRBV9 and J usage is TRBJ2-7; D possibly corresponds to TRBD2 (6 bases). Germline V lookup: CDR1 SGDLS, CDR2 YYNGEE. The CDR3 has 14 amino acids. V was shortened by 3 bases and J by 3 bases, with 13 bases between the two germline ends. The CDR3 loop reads CASSATSTLYEQYF. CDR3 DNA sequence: TGTGCCAGCAGCGCCACTAGCACACTCTACGAGCAGTACTTC.

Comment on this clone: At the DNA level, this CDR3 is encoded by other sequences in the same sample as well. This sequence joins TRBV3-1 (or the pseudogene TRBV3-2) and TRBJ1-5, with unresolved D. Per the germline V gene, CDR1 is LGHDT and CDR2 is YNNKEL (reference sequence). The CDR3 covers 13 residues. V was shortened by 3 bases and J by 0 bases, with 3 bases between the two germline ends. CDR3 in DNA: TGTGCCAGCAGCCAGGGTAGCAATCAGCCCCAGCATTTT. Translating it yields CASSQGSNQPQHF.

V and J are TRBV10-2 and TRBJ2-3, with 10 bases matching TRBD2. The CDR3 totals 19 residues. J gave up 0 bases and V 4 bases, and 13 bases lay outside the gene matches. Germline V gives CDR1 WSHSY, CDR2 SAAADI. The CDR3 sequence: CASSGVAGGPDGSTDTQYF. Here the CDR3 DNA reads TGCGCCAGCAGTGGGGTAGCGGGAGGTCCCGATGGCAGCACAGATACGCAGTATTTT.

CDR3 protein: CASSLEAGFNQPQHF. The CDR3 bases are TGTGCCAGCAGCTTAGAGGCAGGTTTCAATCAGCCCCAGCATTTT. V and J are TRBV7-2 and TRBJ1-5, with no clear D. In germline, CDR1 is SGHTA, CDR2 FQGNSA. CDR3 length equals 15 residues. V lost 1 base and J lost 3, with 10 bases in between.

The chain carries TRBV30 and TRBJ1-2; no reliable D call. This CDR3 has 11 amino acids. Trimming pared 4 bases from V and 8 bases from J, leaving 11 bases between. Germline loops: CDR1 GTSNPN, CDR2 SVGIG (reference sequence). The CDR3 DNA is TGTGCCTGGACCCCTCTGAGGGGCTACACCTTC. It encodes CAWTPLRGYTF.

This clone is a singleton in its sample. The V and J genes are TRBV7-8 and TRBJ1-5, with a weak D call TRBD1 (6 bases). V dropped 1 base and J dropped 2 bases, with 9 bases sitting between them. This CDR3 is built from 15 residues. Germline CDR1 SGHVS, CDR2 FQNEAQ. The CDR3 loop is CASSLDAGGNQPQHF. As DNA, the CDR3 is TGTGCCAGCAGCTTAGACGCAGGGGGCAATCAGCCCCAGCATTTT.

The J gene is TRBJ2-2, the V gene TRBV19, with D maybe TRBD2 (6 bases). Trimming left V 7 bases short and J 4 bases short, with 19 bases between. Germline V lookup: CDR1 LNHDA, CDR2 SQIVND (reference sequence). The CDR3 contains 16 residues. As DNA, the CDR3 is TGTGCCAGTATGGTCAGGGAGGCGGTGAGCACCGGGGAGCTGTTTTTT. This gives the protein CASMVREAVSTGELFF.

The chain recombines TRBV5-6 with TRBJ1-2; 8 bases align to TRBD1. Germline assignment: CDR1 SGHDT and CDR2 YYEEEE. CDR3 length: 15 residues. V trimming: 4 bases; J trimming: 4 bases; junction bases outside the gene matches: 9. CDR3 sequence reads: CASSPGDRKGYGYTF. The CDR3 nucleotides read TGTGCCAGCAGCCCAGGGGACAGGAAGGGCTATGGCTACACCTTC.

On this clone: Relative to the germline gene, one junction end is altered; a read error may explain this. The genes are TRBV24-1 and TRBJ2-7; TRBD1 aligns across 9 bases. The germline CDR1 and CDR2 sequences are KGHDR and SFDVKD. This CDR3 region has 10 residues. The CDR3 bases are TGTGCCACCACCACAGGGGGCAGAAACTTC. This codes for CATTTGGRNF.

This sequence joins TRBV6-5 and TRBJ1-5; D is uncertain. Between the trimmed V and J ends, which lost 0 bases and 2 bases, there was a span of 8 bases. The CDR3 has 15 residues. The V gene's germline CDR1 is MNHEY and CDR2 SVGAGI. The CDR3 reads CASSYSSGGNQPQHF. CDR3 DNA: TGTGCCAGCAGTTACTCGAGCGGGGGCAATCAGCCCCAGCATTTT.

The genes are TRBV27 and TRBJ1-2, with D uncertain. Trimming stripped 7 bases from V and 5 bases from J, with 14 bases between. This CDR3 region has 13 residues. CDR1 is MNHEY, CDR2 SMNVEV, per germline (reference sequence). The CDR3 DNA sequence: TGTGCCAGCACCGCAAACGGCCAATATGGCTACACCTTC. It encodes CASTANGQYGYTF.

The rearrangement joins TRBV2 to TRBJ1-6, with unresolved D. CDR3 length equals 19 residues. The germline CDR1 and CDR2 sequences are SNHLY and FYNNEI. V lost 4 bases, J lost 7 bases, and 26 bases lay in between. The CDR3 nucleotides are TGTGCCAGCAGTGCCGGGATGCAAAGTCGATTTACGGGGAATTCACCCCTCCACTTT. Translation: CASSAGMQSRFTGNSPLHF.

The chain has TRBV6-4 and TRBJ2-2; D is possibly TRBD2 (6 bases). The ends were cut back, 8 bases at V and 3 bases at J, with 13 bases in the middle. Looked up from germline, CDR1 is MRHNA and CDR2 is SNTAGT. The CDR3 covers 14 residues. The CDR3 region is CASSPGEDTGELFF. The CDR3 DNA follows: TGTGCCAGCTCCCCGGGAGAGGACACCGGGGAGCTGTTTTTT.